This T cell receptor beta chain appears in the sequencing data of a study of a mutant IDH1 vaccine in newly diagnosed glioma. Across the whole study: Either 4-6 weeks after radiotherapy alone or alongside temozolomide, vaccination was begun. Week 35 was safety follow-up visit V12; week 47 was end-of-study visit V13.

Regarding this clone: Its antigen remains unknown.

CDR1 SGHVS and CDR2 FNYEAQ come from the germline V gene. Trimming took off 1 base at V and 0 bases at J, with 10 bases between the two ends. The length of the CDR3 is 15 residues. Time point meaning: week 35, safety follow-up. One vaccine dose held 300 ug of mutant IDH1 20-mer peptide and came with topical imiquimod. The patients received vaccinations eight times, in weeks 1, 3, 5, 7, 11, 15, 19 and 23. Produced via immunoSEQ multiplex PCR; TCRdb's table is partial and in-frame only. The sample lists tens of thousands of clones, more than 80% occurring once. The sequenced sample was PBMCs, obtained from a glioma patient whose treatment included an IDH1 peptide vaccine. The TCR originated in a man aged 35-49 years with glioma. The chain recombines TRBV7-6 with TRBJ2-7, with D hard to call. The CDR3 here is CASSLVSDSSYEQYF. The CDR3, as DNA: TGTGCCAGCAGCTTAGTCAGCGATAGCTCCTACGAGCAGTACTTC.